This is a list of T cell receptor beta chains from one sample in a study of OX40 agonist ivuxolimab in advanced cancers. Generated by immunoSEQ multiplex PCR, the TCRdb table keeps only in-frame clones and is missing some. Among 24,000 or so clones listed, more than 80% were seen once. Sequenced material: CD4+ or CD8+ T cells sorted from blood, taken in a trial of the OX40 agonist ivuxolimab. Receptors were obtained from an adult with an advanced solid tumor such as melanoma, head and neck, liver or kidney cancer. The CDR3 runs from the conserved cysteine through the conserved F or W. Each record gives: V gene, J gene, clone size, D gene, CDR3 protein, CDR3 DNA. A D gene is named only where the DNA matches it firmly. The size field is filled for only some rows; it gives once, few, many or a size class.

TRBV9,TRBJ2-3,-,-,CASSVGPQSTDTQYF,TGTGCCAGCAGCGTCGGACCCCAAAGCACAGATACGCAGTATTTT
TRBV6-1,TRBJ1-1,-,-,CASSELVYEAFF,TGTGCCAGCAGTGAACTTGTTTATGAAGCTTTCTTT
TRBV15,TRBJ1-4,-,-,CATSRGQAVTTNEKLFF,TGTGCCACCAGCAGAGGACAGGCCGTTACAACTAATGAAAAACTGTTTTTT
TRBV29-1,TRBJ2-4,few,-,CSAQPGVAKNIQYF,TGCAGCGCCCAGCCGGGAGTAGCCAAAAACATTCAGTACTTC
TRBV7-9,TRBJ2-7,-,-,CASSQGSQGPYEQYF,TGTGCCAGCAGCCAGGGGAGTCAGGGCCCCTACGAGCAGTACTTC
TRBV11-2,TRBJ2-2,once,-,CASSPRGATGELFF,TGTGCCAGCAGCCCCCGGGGGGCGACCGGGGAGCTGTTTTTT
TRBV2,TRBJ1-2,few,-,CASSGAGNTF,TGTGCCAGCAGTGGGGCAGGGAACACCTTC
TRBV9,TRBJ2-2,few,-,CASSVAGTGELFF,TGTGCCAGCAGCGTAGCAGGCACCGGGGAGCTGTTTTTT
TRBV5-1,TRBJ1-1,-,TRBD1,CASSLRQGQNTEAFF,TGCGCCAGCAGCTTAAGACAGGGGCAGAACACTGAAGCTTTCTTT
TRBV4-1,TRBJ2-1,-,TRBD2,CASSPMFPSGAGTKGFF,TGCGCCAGCAGCCCAATGTTTCCTAGCGGGGCCGGCACAAAGGGGTTCTTC
TRBV7-2,TRBJ2-3,few,-,CASSYTDTQYF,TGTGCCAGCAGTTACACAGATACGCAGTATTTT
TRBV6-6,TRBJ1-5,-,-,CASSYLDGSNQPQHF,TGTGCCAGCAGTTACTTGGACGGTAGCAATCAGCCCCAGCATTTT
TRBV30,TRBJ2-5,-,-,CAWSEQPLGGQYF,TGTGCCTGGAGCGAACAGCCCCTTGGGGGGCAGTACTTC
TRBV2,TRBJ2-6,-,-,CASSALTGPQGVLTF,TGTGCCAGCAGTGCCCTGACAGGTCCCCAGGGCGTCCTGACTTTC
TRBV4-3,TRBJ2-7,-,TRBD2,CASSPGTSGIYEQYF,TGCGCCAGCAGTCCTGGGACTAGCGGGATCTACGAGCAGTACTTC